This TCR beta chain was sequenced during a study of cytomegalovirus exposure and HLA in healthy donors. The sample holds a few counts of this clone. The antigen remains undetermined. Study outcomes and limitations: Cytomegalovirus status, reportedly, was diagnosed with high specificity and sensitivity by the classifier. Presence/absence analyses supposed approximately even sequencing depth among donors.

PCR amplification relied on 60 Vbeta primers (plus 13 Jbeta primers). The table came from immunoSEQ multiplex PCR; TCRdb's copy has only in-frame clones and leaves some out. Among about 130,000 clones listed, under 90% were seen once. The TCR originated in a middle-aged woman in good health and CMV-seronegative. Sequencing input: PBMCs.

The CDR3 DNA is TGTGCCAGCAGCCGCACCCGGGACAGGGATTCCTACGAGCAGTACTTC. It specifies CASSRTRDRDSYEQYF. This chain connects TRBV14 to TRBJ2-7; TRBD1 matches 9 bases. The CDR3 is 16 amino acids. The germline V gene encodes CDR1 SGHDN and CDR2 FVKESK. Germline trimming cut 4 bases from V and 1 base from J; bases unmatched to any gene: 8.